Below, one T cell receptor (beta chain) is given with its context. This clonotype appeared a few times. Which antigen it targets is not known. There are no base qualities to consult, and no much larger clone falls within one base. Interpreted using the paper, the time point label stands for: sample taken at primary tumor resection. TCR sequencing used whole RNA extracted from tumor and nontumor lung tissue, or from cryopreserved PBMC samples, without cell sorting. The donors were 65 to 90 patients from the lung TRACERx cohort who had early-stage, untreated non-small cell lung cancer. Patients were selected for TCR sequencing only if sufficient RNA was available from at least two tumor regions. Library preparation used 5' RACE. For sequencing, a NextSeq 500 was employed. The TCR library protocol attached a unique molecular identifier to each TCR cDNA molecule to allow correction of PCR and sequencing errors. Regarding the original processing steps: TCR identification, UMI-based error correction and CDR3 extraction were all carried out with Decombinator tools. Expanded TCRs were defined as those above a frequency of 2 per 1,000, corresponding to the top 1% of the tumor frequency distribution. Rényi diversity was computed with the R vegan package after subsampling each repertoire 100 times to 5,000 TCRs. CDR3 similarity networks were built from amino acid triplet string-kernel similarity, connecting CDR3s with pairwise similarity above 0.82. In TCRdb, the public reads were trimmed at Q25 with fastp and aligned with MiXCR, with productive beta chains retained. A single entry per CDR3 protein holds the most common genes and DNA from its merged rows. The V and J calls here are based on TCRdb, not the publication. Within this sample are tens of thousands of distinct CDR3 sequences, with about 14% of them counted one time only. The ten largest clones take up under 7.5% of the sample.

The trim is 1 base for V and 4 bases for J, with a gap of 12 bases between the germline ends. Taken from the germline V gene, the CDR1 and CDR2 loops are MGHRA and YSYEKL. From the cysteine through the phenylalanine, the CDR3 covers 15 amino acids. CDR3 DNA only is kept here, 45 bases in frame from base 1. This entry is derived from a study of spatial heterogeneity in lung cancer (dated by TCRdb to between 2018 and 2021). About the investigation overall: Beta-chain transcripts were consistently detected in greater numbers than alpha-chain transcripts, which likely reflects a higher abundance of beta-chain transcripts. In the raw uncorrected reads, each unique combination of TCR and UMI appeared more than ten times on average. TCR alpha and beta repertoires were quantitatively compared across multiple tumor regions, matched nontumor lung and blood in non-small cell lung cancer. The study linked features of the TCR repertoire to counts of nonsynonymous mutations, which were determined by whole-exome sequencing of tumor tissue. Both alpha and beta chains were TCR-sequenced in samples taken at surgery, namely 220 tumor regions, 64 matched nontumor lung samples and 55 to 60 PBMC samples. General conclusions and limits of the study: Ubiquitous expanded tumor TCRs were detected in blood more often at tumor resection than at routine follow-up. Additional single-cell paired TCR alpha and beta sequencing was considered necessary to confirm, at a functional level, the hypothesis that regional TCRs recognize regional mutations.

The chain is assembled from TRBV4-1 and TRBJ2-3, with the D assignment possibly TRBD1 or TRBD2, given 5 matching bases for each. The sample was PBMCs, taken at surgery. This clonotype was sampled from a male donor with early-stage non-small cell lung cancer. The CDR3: CASSQGAGTPDTQYF. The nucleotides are TGCGCCAGCAGCCAAGGGGCCGGGACCCCAGATACGCAGTATTTT.